A single sample is the source of the 5 T cell receptor beta chains below, sequenced in a study of blood T cell repertoires in COVID-19. Produced via immunoSEQ multiplex PCR; TCRdb's table is partial and in-frame only. The sample includes over 150,000 clones, approximately 86% of them seen just once. Sequenced input: peripheral blood. These receptors came from a man aged 55 to 69 with COVID-19, enrolled during active disease.

The rearrangement uses TRBV6-6 and TRBJ1-2; 12 nucleotides line up with TRBD1. The germline V gene has CDR1 MNHNY and CDR2 SVGAGI (reference sequence). Trimming took 0 bases from V and 6 from J; bases not matched to a gene: 2. The CDR3 totals 15 residues. This CDR3 is CASSYSGTGGDGYTF. CDR3 nucleotide sequence: TGTGCCAGCAGTTACTCGGGGACAGGGGGCGATGGCTACACCTTC.

The rearrangement links TRBV4-1 to TRBJ2-5; TRBD1 matches at 8 bases. This CDR3 is built from 15 residues. The ends lost 4 bases at V and 3 bases at J; junction bases unmatched: 7. The germline V gene has CDR1 MGHRA and CDR2 YSYEKL. CDR3 coding DNA: TGCGCCAGCAGCCGCAGGGACAGGTTAGAAGAGACCCAGTACTTC. Protein product: CASSRRDRLEETQYF.

The V gene is TRBV12-3 or TRBV12-4, the J gene TRBJ2-5, with 8 bases lining up with TRBD2. The CDR3 runs 12 residues. After removal of 2 bases from V and 11 bases from J, the junction contained 4 bases not matched to a gene. The chain's CDR3 is CASSLPPSGQYF. The CDR3, as DNA: TGTGCCAGCAGTTTACCCCCTAGCGGGCAGTACTTC.

The chain is built from TRBV28 and TRBJ2-7, with TRBD1 matching 7 bases. In germline, CDR1 is MDHEN, CDR2 SYDVKM. V was pared by 6 bases and J by 4 bases, with 9 bases of the junction left unmatched. The CDR3 is 14 amino acids. CDR3 loop: CASSPIGTAYEQYF. DNA of the CDR3: TGTGCCAGCAGCCCGATAGGGACAGCTTACGAGCAGTACTTC.

This chain links TRBV5-4 with TRBJ1-2, with D possibly being TRBD1 (5 bases). Trimming stripped 4 bases from V and 4 bases from J, with 11 bases between. This CDR3 spans 13 amino acids. Germline-derived CDR1 and CDR2 are SGHNT and YYREEE (reference sequence). The CDR3 nucleotides read TGTGCCAGCAGCGGAGACAGTTTCTATGGCTACACCTTC. It encodes CASSGDSFYGYTF.